Listed below are T cell receptor beta chains from one sample, sequenced in a study of T cell responses to AZD1222 COVID-19 vaccine. Assay used: immunoSEQ multiplex PCR; TCRdb lists only in-frame clones, some missing. The sample has roughly 140,000 clones, about nine tenths seen once. This sample comprised peripheral blood, obtained on day 0 of AZD1222 vaccination. The receptors shown here come from an adult in good health. The CDR3 runs from the conserved cysteine through the conserved F or W. A D gene is named only where the DNA matches it firmly. Expanded clones are given a class, and other clones once, few, many or no size at all.

d_call j_call v_call clone_size cdr3_aa cdr3_nt
NA TRBJ2-3 TRBV7-9 NA CASSLWAGSTDTQYF TGTGCCAGCAGCCTATGGGCGGGAAGCACAGATACGCAGTATTTT
NA TRBJ1-4 TRBV2 NA CASREESGSNEKLFF TGTGCCAGCAGAGAAGAGAGCGGGTCTAATGAAAAACTGTTTTTT
NA TRBJ1-2 TRBV29-1 NA CSVDITYYGYTF TGCAGCGTTGACATTACCTACTATGGCTACACCTTC
TRBD1 TRBJ1-6 TRBV6-2/TRBV6-3 NA CASSSWTGGQNSPLHF TGTGCCAGCAGTTCATGGACAGGTGGGCAGAATTCACCCCTCCACTTT
NA TRBJ2-1 TRBV11-2 NA CASSLVVRNEQFF TGTGCCAGCAGCTTAGTCGTCCGCAATGAGCAGTTCTTC
NA TRBJ1-1 TRBV11-2 NA CASSLAGGSPSEAFF TGTGCCAGCAGCTTAGCGGGGGGGTCACCTTCGGAAGCTTTCTTT
NA TRBJ1-1 TRBV5-1 NA CASSHPEGLEAFF TGCGCCAGCAGTCACCCAGAGGGACTCGAAGCTTTCTTT
TRBD2 TRBJ2-3 TRBV4-1 NA CASSHVWERGSRTDTQYF TGCGCCAGCAGCCACGTATGGGAGCGGGGAAGCCGCACAGATACGCAGTATTTT
NA TRBJ2-3 TRBV21-1 few CASSQFLGPLTVTSTDTQYF TGTGCCAGCAGCCAATTCTTGGGGCCGCTCACGGTAACTAGCACAGATACGCAGTATTTT
TRBD1 TRBJ2-1 TRBV9 NA CASSVSPTGGNEQFF TGTGCCAGCAGCGTGTCCCCGACAGGGGGGAATGAGCAGTTCTTC
NA TRBJ1-6 TRBV19 once CATHSRAGRSPLHF TGTGCCACCCATAGCAGAGCAGGGAGGTCACCCCTCCACTTT
NA TRBJ1-1 TRBV7-2 NA CATALNTEAFF TGTGCCACCGCATTGAACACTGAAGCTTTCTTT
NA TRBJ2-2 TRBV5-6 few CASSLDRSRNTGELFF TGTGCCAGCAGCTTGGATAGGTCCCGGAACACCGGGGAGCTGTTTTTT
NA TRBJ1-1 TRBV25-1 NA CASSESGGRAFF TGTGCCAGCAGTGAATCCGGGGGAAGAGCTTTCTTT
TRBD2 TRBJ2-3 TRBV11-2 NA CASSLVLAGGATQYF TGTGCCAGCAGCTTAGTTCTAGCGGGGGGTGCCACGCAGTATTTT
TRBD2 TRBJ2-1 TRBV7-2 NA CASRGGNSYNEQFF TGTGCCAGCAGGGGGGGGAACTCCTACAATGAGCAGTTCTTC
NA TRBJ2-7 TRBV10-2 few CASSETLASYEQYF TGCGCCAGCAGTGAAACACTAGCTTCCTACGAGCAGTACTTC
NA TRBJ1-2 TRBV19 NA CASRVLQAGDGYTF TGTGCCAGTAGAGTACTACAGGCCGGGGATGGCTACACCTTC
NA TRBJ1-2 TRBV27 NA CASSLSGRYGYTF TGTGCCAGCAGTTTATCGGGCCGCTATGGCTACACCTTC
NA TRBJ1-2 TRBV30 NA CAWAHVRYGYTF TGTGCCTGGGCCCACGTCCGTTATGGCTACACCTTC
TRBD1 TRBJ2-7 TRBV14 NA CASSQVQQGISYEQYF TGTGCCAGCAGCCAAGTTCAACAGGGGATCTCCTACGAGCAGTACTTC
NA TRBJ1-2 TRBV5-5 NA CASSLERTVNYGYTF TGTGCCAGCAGCCTCGAGCGGACGGTGAACTATGGCTACACCTTC
NA TRBJ1-4 TRBV5-5 NA CASARGMNEKLFF TGTGCCAGCGCCAGGGGTATGAATGAAAAACTGTTTTTT
NA TRBJ1-5 TRBV6-1 NA CASSERGGLTRAPQHF TGTGCCAGCAGTGAGAGGGGAGGGCTAACCCGGGCGCCCCAGCATTTT
NA TRBJ2-1 TRBV6-6 NA CASSYSTGEQFF TGTGCCAGCAGTTACTCGACGGGGGAGCAGTTCTTC
NA TRBJ1-1 TRBV18 few CASSPQGPPEAFF TGTGCCAGCTCACCACAGGGCCCACCTGAAGCTTTCTTT
TRBD1 TRBJ1-2 TRBV5-1 NA CASSSGQGEVYGYTF TGCGCCAGCAGTTCTGGACAGGGAGAGGTCTATGGCTACACCTTC
TRBD1 TRBJ1-2 TRBV6-4 NA CASSRGTGGDSYGYTF TGTGCCAGCAGTAGGGGGACAGGAGGCGATTCCTATGGCTACACCTTC
TRBD1 TRBJ1-4 TRBV19 few CASSVGQNEKLFF TGTGCCAGTAGTGTGGGACAGAATGAAAAACTGTTTTTT
NA TRBJ1-2 TRBV13 few CASSTHTSYGYTF TGTGCCAGCAGCACCCATACATCATATGGCTACACCTTC
NA TRBJ1-1 TRBV18 NA CASSRTVNTEAFF TGTGCCAGCTCAAGAACGGTGAACACTGAAGCTTTCTTT
NA TRBJ2-7 TRBV11-2 NA CASSLDGGTVYSYEQYF TGTGCCAGCAGCTTAGATGGGGGGACAGTCTACTCCTACGAGCAGTACTTC
TRBD2 TRBJ2-3 TRBV6-4 NA CASSDSIPSGGIPGTDTQYF TGTGCCAGCAGTGACTCAATTCCTAGCGGGGGGATTCCGGGGACAGATACGCAGTATTTT
NA TRBJ2-5 TRBV3-1/TRBV3-2 NA CASSQAGGEETQYF TGTGCCAGCAGCCAAGCGGGGGGCGAAGAGACCCAGTACTTC
NA TRBJ1-5 TRBV28 NA CASGNGQLQLNQPQHF TGTGCCAGCGGCAACGGACAGCTCCAACTCAATCAGCCCCAGCATTTT
NA TRBJ2-2 TRBV7-9 NA CASSSGDAGGELFF TGTGCCAGCAGCTCAGGGGACGCGGGCGGGGAGCTGTTTTTT
TRBD1 TRBJ2-2 TRBV11-2 NA CASSKDRGNTGELFF TGTGCCAGCAGCAAAGACAGGGGGAACACCGGGGAGCTGTTTTTT
TRBD2 TRBJ2-5 TRBV19 NA CASSMLAGSVTQYF TGTGCCAGTAGTATGTTAGCGGGATCGGTGACCCAGTACTTC
TRBD1 TRBJ2-2 TRBV2 NA CASSLGTGGTGELFF TGTGCCAGCAGCCTCGGGACAGGGGGGACCGGGGAGCTGTTTTTT
NA TRBJ2-7 TRBV15 NA CATSREGGSYEQYF TGTGCCACCAGCAGAGAAGGCGGTTCTTACGAGCAGTACTTC
NA TRBJ1-5 TRBV19 NA CASSRAGDTGQPQHF TGTGCCAGTAGTAGGGCAGGAGACACGGGTCAGCCCCAGCATTTT